This T cell receptor (beta chain) was captured by sequencing in a study of blood T cell repertoires in COVID-19. The assay was immunoSEQ multiplex PCR, and TCRdb's table has in-frame clones only and misses some. The profile shows some 100,000 clones, 80% to 95% of them singletons. The CDR3 totals 17 residues. The V gene end was trimmed by 1 base and the J gene end by 8 bases; junction bases not matched to a gene: 11. Germline CDR1 and CDR2: KGHDR and SFDVKD. Specimen: peripheral blood. The chain carries TRBV24-1 and TRBJ2-1; 9 bases align to TRBD1. This clonotype was sampled from a man between 60 and 70 years old with acute or convalescent COVID-19. CDR3 sequence: CATSDFTPGQGVDEQFF. The CDR3 DNA reads TGTGCCACCAGTGATTTCACACCGGGACAGGGCGTAGATGAGCAGTTCTTC.